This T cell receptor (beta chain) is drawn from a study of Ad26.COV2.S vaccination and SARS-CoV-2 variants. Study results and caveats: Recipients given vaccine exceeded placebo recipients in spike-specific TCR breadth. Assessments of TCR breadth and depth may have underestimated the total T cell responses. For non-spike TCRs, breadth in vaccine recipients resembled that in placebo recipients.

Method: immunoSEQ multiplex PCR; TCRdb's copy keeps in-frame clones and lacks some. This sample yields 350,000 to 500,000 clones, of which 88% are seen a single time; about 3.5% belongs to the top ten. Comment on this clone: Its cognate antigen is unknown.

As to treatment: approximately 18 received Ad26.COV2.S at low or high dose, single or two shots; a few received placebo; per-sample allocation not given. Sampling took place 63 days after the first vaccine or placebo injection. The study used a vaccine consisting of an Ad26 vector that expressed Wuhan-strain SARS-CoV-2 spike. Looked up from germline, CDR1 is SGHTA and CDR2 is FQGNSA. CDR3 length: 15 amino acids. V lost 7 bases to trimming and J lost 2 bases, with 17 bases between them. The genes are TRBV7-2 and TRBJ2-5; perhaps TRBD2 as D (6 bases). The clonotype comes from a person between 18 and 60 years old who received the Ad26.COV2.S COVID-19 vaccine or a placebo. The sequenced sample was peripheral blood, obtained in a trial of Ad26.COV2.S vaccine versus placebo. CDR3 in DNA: TGTGCCAGCACCGTAAAACTCGGGGGTCAAGAGACCCAGTACTTC. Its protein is CASTVKLGGQETQYF.